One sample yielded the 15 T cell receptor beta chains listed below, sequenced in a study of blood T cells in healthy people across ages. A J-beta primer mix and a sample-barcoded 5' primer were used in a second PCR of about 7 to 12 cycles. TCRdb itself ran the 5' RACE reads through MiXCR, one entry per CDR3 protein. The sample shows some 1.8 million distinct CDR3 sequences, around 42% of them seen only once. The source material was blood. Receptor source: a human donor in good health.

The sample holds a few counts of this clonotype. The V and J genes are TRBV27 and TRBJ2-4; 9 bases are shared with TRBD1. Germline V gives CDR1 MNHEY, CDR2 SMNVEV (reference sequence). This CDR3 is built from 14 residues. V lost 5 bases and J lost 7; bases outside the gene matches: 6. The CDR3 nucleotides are TGTGCCAGCAGTGTAACAGGGGGCCAGAACATTCAGTACTTC. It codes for CASSVTGGQNIQYF.

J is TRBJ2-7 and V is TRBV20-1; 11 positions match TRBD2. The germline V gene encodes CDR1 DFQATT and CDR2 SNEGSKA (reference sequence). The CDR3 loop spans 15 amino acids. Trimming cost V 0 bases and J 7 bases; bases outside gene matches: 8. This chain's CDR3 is CSARDGTSGSREQYF. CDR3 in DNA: TGCAGTGCTAGAGATGGGACTAGCGGATCACGAGAGCAGTACTTC.

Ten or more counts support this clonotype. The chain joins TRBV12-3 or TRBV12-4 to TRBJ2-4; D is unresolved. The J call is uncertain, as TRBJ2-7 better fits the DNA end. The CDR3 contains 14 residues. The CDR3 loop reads CASSLGGRSGEQYF. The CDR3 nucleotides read TGTGCCAGCAGTTTAGGAGGCCGTTCTGGCGAGCAGTACTTC.

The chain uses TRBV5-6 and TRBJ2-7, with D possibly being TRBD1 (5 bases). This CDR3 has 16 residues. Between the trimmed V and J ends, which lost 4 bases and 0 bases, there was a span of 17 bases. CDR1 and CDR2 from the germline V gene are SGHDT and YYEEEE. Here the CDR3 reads CASSPEKTVFSYEQYF. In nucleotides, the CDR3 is TGTGCCAGCAGCCCCGAAAAGACAGTGTTCTCCTACGAGCAGTACTTC.

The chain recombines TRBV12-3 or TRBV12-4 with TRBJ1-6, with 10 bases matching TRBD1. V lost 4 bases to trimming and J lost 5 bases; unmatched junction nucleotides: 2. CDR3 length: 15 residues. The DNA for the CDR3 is TGTGCCAGCAGTTCTGGACAGGGGGATAATTCACCCCTCCACTTT. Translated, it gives CASSSGQGDNSPLHF.

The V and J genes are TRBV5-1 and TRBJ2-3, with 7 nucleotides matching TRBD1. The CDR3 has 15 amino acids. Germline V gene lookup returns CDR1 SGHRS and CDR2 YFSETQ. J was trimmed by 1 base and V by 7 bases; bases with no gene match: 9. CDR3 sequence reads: CASASQGLGTDTQYF. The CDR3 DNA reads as TGCGCCAGCGCGTCACAGGGGCTCGGCACAGATACGCAGTATTTT.

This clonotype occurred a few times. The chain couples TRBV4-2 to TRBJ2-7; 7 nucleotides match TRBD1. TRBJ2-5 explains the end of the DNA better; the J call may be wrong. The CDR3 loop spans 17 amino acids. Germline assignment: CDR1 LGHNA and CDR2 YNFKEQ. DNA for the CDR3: TGTGCCAGCAGCCATGGGTCGACAGGGAGACCACAAGAGACCCAGTACTTC. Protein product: CASSHGSTGRPQETQYF.

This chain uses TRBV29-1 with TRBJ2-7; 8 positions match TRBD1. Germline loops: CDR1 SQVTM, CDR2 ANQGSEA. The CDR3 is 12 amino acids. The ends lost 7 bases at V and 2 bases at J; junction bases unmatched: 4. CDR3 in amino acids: CSGETGAYEQYF. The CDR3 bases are TGCAGCGGAGAGACAGGGGCCTACGAGCAGTACTTC.

CDR3 bases: TGCGCCAGCAGCCAAGGCCCCGAGCGGGGGTCCACAGATACGCAGTATTTT. As protein: CASSQGPERGSTDTQYF. The chain has TRBV4-3 and TRBJ2-3; TRBD2 matches at 8 bases. CDR3 size: 17 residues. Germline trimming cut 1 base from V and 2 bases from J; bases unmatched to any gene: 8. Germline V lookup: CDR1 LGHNA, CDR2 YSLEER.

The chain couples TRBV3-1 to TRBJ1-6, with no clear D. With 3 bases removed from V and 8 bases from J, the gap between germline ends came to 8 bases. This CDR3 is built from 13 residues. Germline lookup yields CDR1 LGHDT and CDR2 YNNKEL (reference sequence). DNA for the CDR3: TGTGCCAGCAGCCAGACTCTCCATTCACCCCTCCACTTT. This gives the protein CASSQTLHSPLHF.

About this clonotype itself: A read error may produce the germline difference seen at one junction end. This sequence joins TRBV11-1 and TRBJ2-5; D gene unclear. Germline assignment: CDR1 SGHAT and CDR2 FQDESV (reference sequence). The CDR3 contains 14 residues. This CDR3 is CAGSSGHSSETQYF. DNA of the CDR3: TGTGCCGGCAGCTCTGGCCATTCTTCGGAGACCCAGTACTTC.

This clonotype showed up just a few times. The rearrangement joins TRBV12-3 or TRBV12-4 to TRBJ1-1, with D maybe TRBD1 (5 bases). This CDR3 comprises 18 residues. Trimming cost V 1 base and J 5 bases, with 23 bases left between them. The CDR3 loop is CASSLGLPGLPLGTEAFF. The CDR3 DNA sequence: TGTGCCAGCAGTTTAGGCTTACCGGGACTCCCGCTTGGGACTGAAGCTTTCTTT.

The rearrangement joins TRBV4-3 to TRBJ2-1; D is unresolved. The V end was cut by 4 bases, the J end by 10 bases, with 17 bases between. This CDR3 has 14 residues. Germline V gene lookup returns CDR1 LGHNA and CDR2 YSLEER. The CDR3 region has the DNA TGCGCCAGCAGCCCTCTTGCTACCTTGGAGGAGCAGTTCTTC. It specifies CASSPLATLEEQFF.

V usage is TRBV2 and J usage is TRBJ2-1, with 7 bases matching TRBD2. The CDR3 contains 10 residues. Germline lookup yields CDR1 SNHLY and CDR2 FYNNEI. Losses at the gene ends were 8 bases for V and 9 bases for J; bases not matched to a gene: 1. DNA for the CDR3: TGTGCCAGCGCGGGAGCTGAGCAGTTCTTC. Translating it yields CASAGAEQFF.

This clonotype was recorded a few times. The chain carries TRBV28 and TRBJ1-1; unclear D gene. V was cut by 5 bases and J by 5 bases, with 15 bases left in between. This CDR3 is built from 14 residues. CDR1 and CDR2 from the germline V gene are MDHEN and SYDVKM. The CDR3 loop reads CASSPGEGRTEAFF. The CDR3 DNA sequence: TGTGCCAGCAGTCCTGGGGAAGGGAGGACTGAAGCTTTCTTT.